The clone carrying this T cell receptor (beta chain) is a singleton in its sample. The V end was cut by 5 bases, the J end by 2 bases, with 10 bases between. The CDR3 has 14 amino acids. CDR1 and CDR2 (germline): PRHDT, FYEKMQ (reference sequence). The protocol was immunoSEQ multiplex PCR, while the TCRdb copy is restricted to in-frame clones and leaves out a portion. This sample has approximately 10,000 clones; roughly 84% occur once, and the top ten carry about 11%. This entry is derived from a study of T cell changes during pregnancy in multiple sclerosis. This chain connects TRBV13 to TRBJ1-3, with D hard to call. The clonotype was recovered from a female donor in good health, enrolled as a control in a pregnancy study. The sequenced sample was CD8+ T cells from peripheral blood mononuclear cells, obtained after pregnancy. CDR3 sequence: CASSLENAGNTIYF. The CDR3 DNA reads as TGTGCCAGCAGCCTCGAGAACGCTGGAAACACCATATATTTT.